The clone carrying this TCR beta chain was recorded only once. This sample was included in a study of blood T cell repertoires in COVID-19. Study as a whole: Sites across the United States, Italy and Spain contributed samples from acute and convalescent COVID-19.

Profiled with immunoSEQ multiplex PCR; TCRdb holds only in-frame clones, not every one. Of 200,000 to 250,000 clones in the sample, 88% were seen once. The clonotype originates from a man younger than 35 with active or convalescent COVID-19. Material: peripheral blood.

The CDR3 loop reads CASSFLGQGASWDTQYF. CDR3 DNA sequence: TGTGCCAGCAGCTTCTTAGGACAGGGGGCCAGTTGGGATACGCAGTATTTT. The rearrangement joins TRBV7-2 to TRBJ2-3, with 11 positions matching TRBD1. This CDR3 comprises 17 residues. Germline V gives CDR1 SGHTA, CDR2 FQGNSA. J lost 6 bases, V lost 3 bases, and 11 bases had no gene match.